A selection of T cell receptor beta chains follows, all from one sample in a study of STAT3 mutations in large granular lymphocyte leukemia. Repertoires were generated with immunoSEQ multiplex PCR, while TCRdb's copy carries only in-frame clones and drops some. The data hold about 16,000 clones, with around four fifths observed a single time. Source material: peripheral blood mononuclear cells. Source of these receptors: a man aged 50-59 years with T-cell large granular lymphocyte leukemia. Some clones in this sample may be carry-over from other donors' samples. Each CDR3 is given with its conserved first and last residue. Each record gives: clone size, V gene, D gene, J gene, CDR3 DNA, CDR3 protein. The D gene is left open where the match is weak. Only some rows state a clone size, as once, few, many or a class for expanded clones.

.	TRBV27	.	TRBJ1-5	TGTGCCATCCCCGGGGGTGGGGGCGGCAATCAGCCCCAGCATTTT	CAIPGGGGGNQPQHF
once	TRBV29-1	TRBD1	TRBJ2-3	TGCAGCGTGAGACAGGGAATGACAGATACGCAGTATTTT	CSVRQGMTDTQYF
.	TRBV2	.	TRBJ1-1	TGTGCCAGCAGTGAACAAGCCCGGATGGCTTTCTTT	CASSEQARMAFF
.	TRBV9	.	TRBJ1-4	TGTGCCAGCAGCGCGACAGATGAAAAACTGTTTTTT	CASSATDEKLFF
.	TRBV7-9	.	TRBJ1-6	TGTGCCAGCACCCCAGGGAGGGTACAGAATAATTCACCCCTCCACTTT	CASTPGRVQNNSPLHF
.	TRBV11-1	.	TRBJ1-1	TGTGCCAGCAGCTCACCGGGGGCGGGAGGGAACACTGAAGCTTTCTTT	CASSSPGAGGNTEAFF
.	TRBV19	.	TRBJ1-1	TGTGCCAGTAGTATTGCCGCCAGGGGAAACACTGAAGCTTTCTTT	CASSIAARGNTEAFF
.	TRBV12-5	.	TRBJ2-3	TGTGCTAGTGGTTTGAAGAGGTCCACAGATACGCAGTATTTT	CASGLKRSTDTQYF
once	TRBV6-5	.	TRBJ2-2	TGTGCCAGCAGGACAACAGGGATCACCGGGGAGCTGTTTTTT	CASRTTGITGELFF
.	TRBV4-2	TRBD1	TRBJ1-6	TGTGCCAGCAGCCAAGATTTCCGGACAGGGAATCACTATAATTCACCCCTCCACTTT	CASSQDFRTGNHYNSPLHF
.	TRBV28	.	TRBJ1-5	TGTGCCAGCAGAAAAGCAGGGGTCAGCAATCAGCCCCAGCATTTT	CASRKAGVSNQPQHF
.	TRBV28	.	TRBJ1-2	TGTGCCAGCAGTTCGGGGGGCTTGGGCTACACCTTC	CASSSGGLGYTF
.	TRBV10-3	.	TRBJ1-5	TGTGCCTCCGAGCCTGGGGGCGGCAATCAGCCCCAGCATTTT	CASEPGGGNQPQHF
.	TRBV7-3	.	TRBJ1-2	TGTGCCAGCATTCGGGAGACGGTTAAGCTAATTCGGGGCTACACCTTC	CASIRETVKLIRGYTF
few	TRBV29-1	.	TRBJ2-7	TGCAGCGTTACCTCCCTAGGGAACGAGCAGTACTTC	CSVTSLGNEQYF
.	TRBV19	.	TRBJ2-5	TGTGCCAGTAGTACCGGGACACTGGGACGAGAGACCCAGTACTTC	CASSTGTLGRETQYF
.	TRBV7-9	.	TRBJ2-4	TGTGCCAGCAGCTGGGGACACGATACCTTTACACTAGCCAAAAACATTCAGTACTTC	CASSWGHDTFTLAKNIQYF
.	TRBV6-5	.	TRBJ2-7	TGTGCCAGCAGTTACGGGACGACGGGCTACGAGCAGTACTTC	CASSYGTTGYEQYF
.	TRBV10-3	.	TRBJ2-7	TGTGCCATCAGGATGGACAGCTACGAGCAGTACTTC	CAIRMDSYEQYF
.	TRBV5-4	TRBD2	TRBJ2-5	TGTGCCAGCAGCCTGAGGTCTAGCGGGGGGCAGGAGACCCAGTACTTC	CASSLRSSGGQETQYF
.	TRBV10-2	TRBD1	TRBJ2-7	TGCGCCAGCAGTGAGTGGACAGGGATCTACGAGCAGTACTTC	CASSEWTGIYEQYF
.	TRBV19	TRBD2	TRBJ2-3	TGTGCCAGTAGTATAGGTTCTAGCGGAGGCACAGATACGCAGTATTTT	CASSIGSSGGTDTQYF
.	TRBV6-1	.	TRBJ1-5	TGTGCCAGCAGTGTGGGTCAGATCCAGCCCCAGCATTTT	CASSVGQIQPQHF
.	TRBV27	TRBD1	TRBJ2-7	TGTGCCAGCAGTTCCGACAGGGGACCCGCCGCGCAGTACTTC	CASSSDRGPAAQYF
.	TRBV11-2	.	TRBJ1-4	TGTGCCAGCAGCCGAGGGGAGGGGTATGAAAAACTGTTTTTT	CASSRGEGYEKLFF
.	TRBV19	.	TRBJ1-2	TGTGCCAGTAATACAGAGTCCTATGGCTACACCTTC	CASNTESYGYTF
.	TRBV6-5	TRBD1	TRBJ2-7	TGTGCCAGCAGTTACTCGGGGGCGACAGGGTCCTACGAGCAGTACTTC	CASSYSGATGSYEQYF
medium-sized	TRBV2	.	TRBJ2-7	TGTGCCAGCACCCAAGCTGATTCCTACGAGCAGTACTTC	CASTQADSYEQYF
medium-sized	TRBV5-4	.	TRBJ1-2	TGTGCCAGCAGCTCCGTCGAGCTATATGGCTACACCTTC	CASSSVELYGYTF